Following are 9 T cell receptor beta chains from one sample sequenced in a study of regulatory T cells in long-lasting Graves disease (dated by TCRdb to about 2021). The library was generated by multiplex PCR. Sequencing used an Illumina HiSeq 4000. To build TCR beta libraries, CDR3 regions were amplified by Arm-PCR using iRepertoire HTBI primers. In-frame beta chains were kept once TCRdb had trimmed the public reads at Q25 with fastp and called clones with MiXCR. Each entry is one CDR3 protein sequence, shown with its most common DNA and genes. For this sample the table gives 250,000 to 300,000 distinct CDR3 sequences, of which around 20% were detected only once. The ten top clones hold around three fifths of the sample. The meaning of the sample's time point label: persistent/refractory GD, antithyroid drugs over 5 years with positive TRAb. For both TCR sequencing and RNA sequencing, RNA was extracted from PBMCs using TRIzol.

The sequenced sample was peripheral blood mononuclear cells (PBMCs), obtained when the disease was refractory, from a patient treated with antithyroid drugs. The source of these receptors is a female donor with Graves disease.

As concerns this clonotype: This may be a read error: a much more frequent sequence differs by one nucleotide. The rearrangement links TRBV6-1 to TRBJ2-4, with 10 bases matching TRBD2. Germline V gene lookup returns CDR1 MNHNS and CDR2 SASEGT. The CDR3 runs to 17 residues. V shed 8 bases, J shed 4 bases, and the junction held 14 bases outside the gene matches. The CDR3 is CASGGVSGRTRKNIQYF. CDR3 coding DNA: TGTGCCAGCGGCGGGGTTAGCGGGAGGACCAGAAAAAACATTCAGTACTTC.

This clonotype was picked up many times. The genes are TRBV28 and TRBJ2-7; 7 positions match TRBD1. The V gene's germline CDR1 is MDHEN and CDR2 SYDVKM. This CDR3 has 13 amino acids. V lost 7 bases, J lost 4 bases, and 7 bases stayed unmatched. CDR3 in amino acids: CASTPGGTYEQYF. The DNA of the CDR3 is TGTGCCAGCACGCCAGGGGGAACTTACGAGCAGTACTTC.

This clonotype has more than one count but fewer than ten. This sequence joins TRBV29-1 and TRBJ2-7; tentative D call: TRBD1 (5 bases). Trimming left V 3 bases short and J 1 base short, with 10 bases between. Per germline, CDR1 SQVTM and CDR2 ANQGSEA. The CDR3 length is 13 residues. The CDR3 protein is CSVEWGESYEQYF. CDR3 nucleotide sequence: TGCAGCGTTGAGTGGGGCGAGTCCTACGAGCAGTACTTC.

The chain has TRBV20-1 and TRBJ2-7; 11 positions match TRBD2. The V gene end was trimmed by 4 bases and the J gene end by 2 bases; junction bases not matched to a gene: 7. The CDR3 runs to 15 residues. Germline V gives CDR1 DFQATT, CDR2 SNEGSKA (reference sequence). The CDR3 protein is CSATLGLAGTYEQYF. The CDR3 region has the DNA TGCAGTGCTACCTTAGGACTAGCGGGTACCTACGAGCAGTACTTC.

This chain links TRBV15 with TRBJ2-3, with TRBD2 matching 7 bases. The CDR3 runs to 11 residues. CDR1 and CDR2 (germline): LNHNV, YYDKDF (reference sequence). CDR3 nucleotides: TGTGCGGCGGGAGTAGCAGATACGCAGTATTTT. Amino acid sequence: CAAGVADTQYF.

This chain links TRBV19 with TRBJ1-5, with 12 nucleotides matching TRBD1. The CDR3 is 15 residues long. Germline V gene lookup returns CDR1 LNHDA and CDR2 SQIVND (reference sequence). The trim removed 3 bases at V and 6 bases at J, leaving 3 bases unmatched. The CDR3 DNA reads as TGTGCCAGTAGTATGGGGACAGGGGGCCCTCAGCCCCAGCATTTT. It specifies CASSMGTGGPQPQHF.

This chain joins TRBV28 and TRBJ2-1; 9 bases map to TRBD2. Germline V CDR1 and CDR2: MDHEN, SYDVKM. Unmatched junction bases numbered 14, after V lost 3 bases and J lost 5 bases. CDR3 length: 18 amino acids. CDR3 residues: CASSFVGRVAGGHNEQFF. The CDR3 DNA sequence: TGTGCCAGCAGTTTTGTCGGTCGCGTGGCGGGAGGGCACAATGAGCAGTTCTTC.

As concerns this clonotype: A single base separates this from a much larger clone, so it may be a read error. V is TRBV7-2 and J is TRBJ1-2; D is ambiguous. This CDR3 is 14 amino acids long. Germline V gene sequence: CDR1 SGHTA, CDR2 FQGNSA. The V end was cut by 1 base, the J end by 4 bases, with 10 bases between. The CDR3 sequence: CASSLEAEVYGYTF. The DNA of the CDR3 is TGTGCCAGCAGCTTAGAGGCAGAAGTCTATGGCTACACCTTC. The variable domain in full, completed from reference TRBV7-2 and TRBJ1-2, reads GAGVSQSPSNKVTEKGKDVELRCDPISGHTALYWYRQSLGQGLEFLIYFQGNSAPDKSGLPSDRFSAERTGGSVSTLTIQRTQQEDSAVYLCASSLEAEVYGYTFGSGTRLTVV.

This clonotype came up many times. The chain joins TRBV28 to TRBJ2-7; D might be TRBD2 (5 bases). Germline V CDR1 and CDR2: MDHEN, SYDVKM. The CDR3 length is 15 residues. Deletions cut 6 bases from V and 0 bases from J, with 15 bases between. DNA of the CDR3: TGTGCCAGCAGCTCTACTAGATCGGTCTCCTACGAGCAGTACTTC. Translating gives CASSSTRSVSYEQYF.